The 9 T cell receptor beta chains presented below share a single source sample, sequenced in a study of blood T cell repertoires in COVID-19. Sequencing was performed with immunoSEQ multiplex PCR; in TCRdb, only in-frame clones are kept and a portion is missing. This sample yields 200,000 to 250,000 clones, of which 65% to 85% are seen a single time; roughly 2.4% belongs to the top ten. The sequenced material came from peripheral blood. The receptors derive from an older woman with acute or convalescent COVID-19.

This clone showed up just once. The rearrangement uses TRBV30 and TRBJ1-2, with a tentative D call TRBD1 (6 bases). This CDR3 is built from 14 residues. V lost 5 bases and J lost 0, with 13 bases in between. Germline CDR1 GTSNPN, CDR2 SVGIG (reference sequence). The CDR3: CAWRATGSNYGYTF. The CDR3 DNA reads TGTGCCTGGCGAGCCACAGGGTCTAACTATGGCTACACCTTC.

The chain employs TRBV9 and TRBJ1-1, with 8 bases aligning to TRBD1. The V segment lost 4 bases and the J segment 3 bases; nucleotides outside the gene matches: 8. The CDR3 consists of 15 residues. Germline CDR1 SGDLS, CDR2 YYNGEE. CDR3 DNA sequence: TGTGCCAGCAGCTTCTTGGACAGGGAGTACACTGAAGCTTTCTTT. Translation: CASSFLDREYTEAFF.

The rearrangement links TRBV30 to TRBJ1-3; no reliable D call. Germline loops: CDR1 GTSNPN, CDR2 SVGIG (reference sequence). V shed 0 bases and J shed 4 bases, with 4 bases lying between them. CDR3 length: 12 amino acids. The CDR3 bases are TGTGCCTGGAGTGTACAGGGAAACACCATATATTTT. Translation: CAWSVQGNTIYF.

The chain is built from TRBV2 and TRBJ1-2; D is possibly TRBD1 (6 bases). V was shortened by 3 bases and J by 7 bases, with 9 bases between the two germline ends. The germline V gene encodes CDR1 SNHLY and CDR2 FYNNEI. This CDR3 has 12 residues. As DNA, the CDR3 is TGTGCCAGCAGTGACAGGGGTCGTGGCTACACCTTC. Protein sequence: CASSDRGRGYTF.

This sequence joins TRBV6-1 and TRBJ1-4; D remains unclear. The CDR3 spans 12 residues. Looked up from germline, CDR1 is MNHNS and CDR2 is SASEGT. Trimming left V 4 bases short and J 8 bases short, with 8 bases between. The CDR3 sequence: CASSGSREKLFF. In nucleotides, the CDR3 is TGTGCCAGCAGTGGGTCCAGGGAAAAACTGTTTTTT.

Here the CDR3 reads CATWARYRPSGDKNIQYF. The CDR3 region has the DNA TGTGCCACCTGGGCCCGGTATCGGCCTAGCGGGGACAAAAACATTCAGTACTTC. V is TRBV21-1 and J is TRBJ2-4; the table calls TRBD2, which could not be checked here. TRBV21-1 is a pseudogene locus. The CDR3 has 18 amino acids.

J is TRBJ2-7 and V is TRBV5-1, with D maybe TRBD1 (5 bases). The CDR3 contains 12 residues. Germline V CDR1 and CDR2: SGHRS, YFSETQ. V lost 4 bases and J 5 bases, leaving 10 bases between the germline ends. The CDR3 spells CASSTSGNEQYF. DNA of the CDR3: TGCGCCAGCAGCACCTCAGGGAACGAGCAGTACTTC.

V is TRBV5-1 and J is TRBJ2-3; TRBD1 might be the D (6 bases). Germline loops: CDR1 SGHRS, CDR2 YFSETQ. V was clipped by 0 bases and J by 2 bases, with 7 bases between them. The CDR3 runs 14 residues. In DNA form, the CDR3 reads TGCGCCAGCAGCTTGGGGGACACCACAGATACGCAGTATTTT. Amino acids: CASSLGDTTDTQYF.

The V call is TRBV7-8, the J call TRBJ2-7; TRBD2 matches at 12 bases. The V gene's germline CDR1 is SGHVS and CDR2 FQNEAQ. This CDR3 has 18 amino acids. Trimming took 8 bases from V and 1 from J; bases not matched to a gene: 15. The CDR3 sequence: CASRPTKGLAGASYEQYF. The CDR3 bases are TGTGCCAGCCGGCCAACTAAGGGACTAGCGGGCGCATCCTACGAGCAGTACTTC.